This TCR beta chain was captured in a study of shared clonotypes between healthy human individuals. Study-level findings and limits: Naive CD4 clonotypes overlapped across a few donors at approximately 5%.

This CDR3 comprises 14 residues. Germline V CDR1 and CDR2: KGHSH, LQKENI. The V gene lost 4 bases and the J gene lost 3 bases, with 12 bases spanning the gap. To note about this clone: What it recognizes is unknown.

TCRdb's table, derived via immunoSEQ multiplex PCR, lists solely in-frame clones and lacks some. The data hold a few million clones, with about 92% observed a single time. The J gene is TRBJ1-1, the V gene TRBV18; the D is unclear. The sequenced material came from naive CD4+ T cells sorted from blood. Subset described: CD45RA+ positively selected. This receptor was obtained from a man between 18 and 35 years old in good health. CDR3 DNA sequence: TGTGCCAGCTCACAGGCTATTTGGGACACTGAAGCTTTCTTT. This gives the protein CASSQAIWDTEAFF.